This T cell receptor beta chain was identified during a study of cytomegalovirus exposure and HLA in healthy donors. Study background: Counted in an early data release were roughly 87 million unique TCRs from HLA-typed donors. Findings and caveats of the study: Presence/absence analyses treated sequencing depth as roughly uniform across donors. Over 15,000 TCR beta sequences were associated with HLA alleles at 0.05 false discovery rate in a later analysis.

On this clone: What it recognizes is unknown.

The CDR3 extends over 16 amino acids. The V gene end was trimmed by 4 bases and the J gene end by 2 bases; junction bases not matched to a gene: 6. The V gene's germline CDR1 is SGHNT and CDR2 YYREEE (reference sequence). PCR involved 60 Vbeta and 13 Jbeta primers. Clones were read by immunoSEQ multiplex PCR, and TCRdb kept only the in-frame ones, dropping some. The sample lists tens of thousands of clones, 62% seen once, with under 4.5% in the top ten. The sequence derives from a male donor in good health and CMV-seropositive. Specimen: PBMCs. This chain joins TRBV5-4 and TRBJ2-1; 10 bases match TRBD2. CDR3 protein: CASSPGLAETYNEQFF. CDR3 bases: TGTGCCAGCAGCCCAGGACTAGCGGAAACCTACAATGAGCAGTTCTTC.